The T cell receptor (beta chain) described here comes from a study of blood T cells in healthy people across ages. The V end was cut by 1 base, the J end by 13 bases, with 17 bases between. CDR3 length: 14 amino acids. Germline-derived CDR1 and CDR2 are SEHNR and FQNEAQ (reference sequence). PCR was performed a second time for about 7 to 11 cycles using a sample-barcoded 5' primer and a J-beta primer mix. TCRdb processed the 5' RACE reads anew with MiXCR; each CDR3 protein has one entry. The sample holds approximately 780,000 distinct CDR3 sequences, 25% to 30% seen once. Note on this clonotype: Its target is not known.

Study-level results: Not knowing donor CMV status may have confounded expanded clonotype changes.

The same sample was also used in a study of T cells of mothers and their children. From that report: The study sampled three healthy Caucasian mothers and their six children.

The TCR sequence derives from a boy younger than 18 in good health. Source material: blood. J is TRBJ2-1 and V is TRBV7-9; either TRBD1 or TRBD2 may fit D (5 bases each). The CDR3 DNA sequence: TGTGCCAGCAGCTTAGTGGGGGAGCCCCTAGACCAGTTCTTC. Translating gives CASSLVGEPLDQFF.